Described below is a single T cell receptor beta chain sequence and its context. Authors' methods: Nucleated cell number was recorded as an estimate derived from reference gene primer amplification. Sequencing was performed with immunoSEQ multiplex PCR; in TCRdb, only in-frame clones are kept and a portion is missing. The V and J calls and clone size are taken from that table; D and trimming were inferred from the DNA. The repertoire has approximately 110,000 clones, approximately 76% of them found once; the top ten carry just under 20%. Germline values: CDR1 SQVTM, CDR2 ANQGSEA. The V gene lost 3 bases and the J gene lost 6 bases, with 12 bases spanning the gap. The CDR3 totals 13 residues. This sample was included in a study of blood T cell repertoires in COVID-19. Study details: T cells, B-cell-depleted T cells, or PBMCs supplied cDNA or gDNA.

The chain is built from TRBV29-1 and TRBJ2-1; TRBD2 is a possible D gene (6 bases). Sequenced input: peripheral blood. The TCR was taken from a woman aged 70 to 79 with acute or convalescent COVID-19. This CDR3 is CSVDLALGNEQFF. The CDR3 bases are TGCAGCGTTGACCTAGCGCTTGGCAATGAGCAGTTCTTC.